The 5 T cell receptor beta chains below all came from one sample that was sequenced in a study of T-cell memory formation after mild COVID-19. Each CDR3 protein is one row after TCRdb ran MiXCR on the 5' RACE reads. The profile shows 410,000 or so distinct CDR3 sequences, about a quarter of them singletons. What was sequenced was PBMCs or a T cell subset sorted from them (not recorded which). Receptors were obtained from an adult woman who had mild COVID-19 (a few samples of this study predate the infection). Cell type and time point are not known.

This clonotype was recorded a few times. The V gene is TRBV11-3, the J gene TRBJ2-2; D tentatively reads TRBD1 or TRBD2 (5 bases each). The CDR3 sequence is 17 residues long. V lost 4 bases, J lost 2 bases, and 17 bases lay in between. Germline CDR1 reads SGHNT; CDR2 reads YENEEA. CDR3 sequence reads: CASSSGSGSSNTGELFF. The CDR3, as DNA: TGTGCCAGCAGCTCCGGTTCAGGGAGCTCTAACACCGGGGAGCTGTTTTTT.

The chain is built from TRBV29-1 and TRBJ2-7, with D perhaps TRBD1 (5 bases). This CDR3 region has 11 residues. Between the trimmed V and J ends, which lost 4 bases and 5 bases, there was a span of 9 bases. Germline CDR1 is SQVTM and CDR2 is ANQGSEA. In nucleotides, the CDR3 is TGCAGCGTTGGGCAGGGAAACGAGCAGTACTTC. It specifies CSVGQGNEQYF.

This clonotype has more than one count but fewer than ten. The chain's CDR3 is CSARDRDRMNTEAFF. CDR3 nucleotides: TGCAGTGCTAGAGATCGGGACAGGATGAACACTGAAGCTTTCTTT. The rearrangement uses TRBV20-1 and TRBJ1-1; TRBD1 matches 8 bases. Germline assignment: CDR1 DFQATT and CDR2 SNEGSKA (reference sequence). J was trimmed by 0 bases and V by 0 bases; bases with no gene match: 3. The CDR3 extends over 15 amino acids.

Concerning this clonotype: This may be a read error, as it is one base from a much larger clone. V gene TRBV6-5 combines with J gene TRBJ2-1, with 7 bases lining up with TRBD1. The CDR3 contains 13 residues. In germline, CDR1 is MNHEY, CDR2 SVGAGI. Germline trimming cut 2 bases from V and 7 bases from J; bases unmatched to any gene: 2. DNA for the CDR3: TGTGCCAGCAGTTACGACAGGGTGAATGAGCAGTTCTTC. Its protein is CASSYDRVNEQFF.

J is TRBJ2-2 and V is TRBV14; weak D call: TRBD1 (5 bases). Germline CDR1 is SGHDN and CDR2 is FVKESK. Trimming left V 0 bases short and J 4 bases short, with 12 bases between. The CDR3 runs 16 residues. The CDR3 reads CASSQDLGPGTGELFF. CDR3 bases: TGTGCCAGCAGCCAAGATCTGGGGCCGGGCACCGGGGAGCTGTTTTTT.